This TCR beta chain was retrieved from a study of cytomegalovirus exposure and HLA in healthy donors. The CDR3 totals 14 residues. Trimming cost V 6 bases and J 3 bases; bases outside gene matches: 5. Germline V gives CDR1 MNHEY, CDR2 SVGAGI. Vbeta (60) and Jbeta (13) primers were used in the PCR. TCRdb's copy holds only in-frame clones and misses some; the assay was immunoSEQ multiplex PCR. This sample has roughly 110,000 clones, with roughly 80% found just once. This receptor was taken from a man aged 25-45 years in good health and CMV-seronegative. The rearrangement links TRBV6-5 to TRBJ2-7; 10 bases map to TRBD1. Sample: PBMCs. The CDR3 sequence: CASSMGQGFYEQYF. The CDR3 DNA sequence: TGTGCCAGCAGCATGGGACAGGGGTTCTACGAGCAGTACTTC.